Shown below are 26 T cell receptor beta chains from a single sample sequenced in a study of blood T cells in healthy people across ages. With a J-beta primer mix and a sample-barcoded 5' primer, a second PCR ran roughly 6 to 12 cycles. TCRdb reprocessed the 5' RACE reads with MiXCR, giving one entry per CDR3 protein. The table has some 370,000 distinct CDR3 sequences, 50% to 60% seen once. Sample: blood. The receptors stem from a man aged 55 to 70 in good health.

The chain uses TRBV4-3 and TRBJ2-5; D ambiguous. The germline CDR1 and CDR2 sequences are LGHNA and YSLEER. This CDR3 is 13 amino acids long. The V gene lost 4 bases and the J gene lost 5 bases, with 11 bases spanning the gap. In DNA, the CDR3 is TGCGCCAGCAGCCGGTTCCGGCGGGAGACCCAGTACTTC. Translation: CASSRFRRETQYF.

For this clonotype: The junction and the germline gene differ at one end; a read error may be behind it. The chain carries TRBV7-2 and TRBJ2-7, with 7 bases identical to TRBD1. This CDR3 comprises 13 residues. Germline assignment: CDR1 SGHTA and CDR2 FQGNSA. Here the CDR3 DNA reads TGTGCCGGCAGCTTGGGACAGAGTTACGAGCAGTACTTC. This translates into CAGSLGQSYEQYF.

This clonotype was detected only once. This sequence joins TRBV27 and TRBJ2-5; D is tentatively TRBD1 or TRBD2 (5 bases each). Germline V gene data show CDR1 as MNHEY and CDR2 as SMNVEV (reference sequence). The CDR3 is made up of 13 amino acids. Trimming left V 10 bases short and J 6 bases short, with 18 bases between. The DNA for the CDR3 is TGTGCCACGGGGCCGTGGGGAGCACAGACCCAGTACTTC. Translated: CATGPWGAQTQYF.

J is TRBJ2-5 and V is TRBV28; 8 positions agree with TRBD2. Losses at the gene ends were 3 bases for V and 11 bases for J; bases not matched to a gene: 14. Germline CDR1 reads MDHEN; CDR2 reads SYDVKM. The CDR3 covers 15 residues. CDR3 in amino acids: CASSFLAGGPYGQYF. The CDR3 DNA reads TGTGCCAGCAGTTTTCTAGCGGGTGGGCCCTACGGGCAGTACTTC.

The genes are TRBV20-1 and TRBJ2-5; D gene uncertain. The CDR3 runs to 12 residues. Trimming pared 6 bases from V and 4 bases from J, leaving 12 bases between. The germline gives CDR1 DFQATT, CDR2 SNEGSKA (reference sequence). CDR3 loop: CSAPVLGETQYF. CDR3 sequence (DNA): TGCAGTGCCCCTGTACTCGGAGAGACCCAGTACTTC.

The rearrangement uses TRBV5-1 and TRBJ2-1; 9 nucleotides match TRBD1. CDR3 length: 15 residues. V was pared by 4 bases and J by 7 bases, with 9 bases of the junction left unmatched. Looked up from germline, CDR1 is SGHRS and CDR2 is YFSETQ. CDR3 amino acids: CASSLTGGAGNEQFF. In DNA, the CDR3 is TGCGCCAGCAGCCTCACAGGGGGCGCTGGGAATGAGCAGTTCTTC.

V and J are TRBV9 and TRBJ2-7; D possibly corresponds to TRBD2 (6 bases). Gene TRBJ2-5 matches the end of the DNA better, so the J call may be wrong. The CDR3 sequence is 15 residues long. The germline V gene encodes CDR1 SGDLS and CDR2 YYNGEE. The CDR3 protein is CASSVEGVGGQTQYF. CDR3 coding DNA: TGTGCCAGCAGCGTAGAGGGTGTGGGGGGACAGACCCAGTACTTC.

In this sample, this clonotype turned up many times. The chain is built from TRBV30 and TRBJ1-2, with D possibly being TRBD1 (5 bases). Germline lookup yields CDR1 GTSNPN and CDR2 SVGIG (reference sequence). This CDR3 comprises 15 residues. Trimming left V 1 base short and J 0 bases short, with 12 bases between. The CDR3 region has the DNA TGTGCCTGGAGTGAAGGGGACGGAACTAACTATGGCTACACCTTC. Residues: CAWSEGDGTNYGYTF.

J is TRBJ2-1 and V is TRBV7-2; D is perhaps TRBD1 (5 bases). The DNA matches TRBJ2-7 better at its end, which makes the J call doubtful. This CDR3 is built from 16 residues. Germline CDR1 is SGHTA and CDR2 is FQGNSA. The CDR3 sequence: CASSPQGYSSYNEQYF. The DNA of the CDR3 is TGTGCCAGCAGCCCTCAGGGATACAGCTCCTACAATGAGCAGTACTTC.

This clonotype showed up just once. The CDR3 protein is CAGARIALGQGEQFF. Written as DNA, the CDR3 is TGTGCCGGGGCCCGAATAGCGCTAGGGCAGGGTGAGCAGTTCTTC. This rearrangement joins TRBV30 to TRBJ2-1; D tentatively fits TRBD1 or TRBD2 (5 bases each). The CDR3 contains 15 residues. The V end was cut by 8 bases, the J end by 9 bases, with 26 bases between. The germline V gene encodes CDR1 GTSNPN and CDR2 SVGIG (reference sequence).

The chain carries TRBV20-1 and TRBJ1-4, with 9 bases lining up with TRBD1. V lost 2 bases to trimming and J lost 7 bases; unmatched junction nucleotides: 5. The germline V gene encodes CDR1 DFQATT and CDR2 SNEGSKA (reference sequence). This CDR3 is built from 14 residues. The CDR3 nucleotides are TGCAGTGCTAGACGGACAGGGGCCGGTGAAAAACTGTTTTTT. This codes for CSARRTGAGEKLFF.

The chain uses TRBV7-2 and TRBJ2-5; 9 bases are shared with TRBD1. V was pared by 1 base and J by 8 bases, with 5 bases of the junction left unmatched. The CDR3 contains 14 residues. The germline CDR1 and CDR2 sequences are SGHTA and FQGNSA. The CDR3 region is CASSLGQGVGTQYF. The CDR3 DNA sequence: TGTGCCAGCAGCTTAGGACAGGGGGTCGGTACCCAGTACTTC.

In its sample, this clonotype was seen many times. V is TRBV2 and J is TRBJ2-3; 7 nucleotides match TRBD1. Per the germline V gene, CDR1 is SNHLY and CDR2 is FYNNEI. J lost 1 base, V lost 2 bases, and 9 bases had no gene match. The CDR3 is made up of 17 amino acids. The CDR3 region is CASSESPPGTGTDTQYF. The CDR3 region has the DNA TGTGCCAGCAGTGAAAGTCCCCCCGGGACAGGCACAGATACGCAGTATTTT.

This clonotype was seen a few times. The CDR3 protein is CASSFRDSNEQYF. The CDR3 DNA is TGTGCCAGCAGCTTCAGGGATTCGAACGAGCAGTACTTC. J is TRBJ2-7 and V is TRBV7-9, with a possible D match to TRBD1 (5 bases). Trimming pared 3 bases from V and 5 bases from J, leaving 11 bases between. This CDR3 has 13 residues. CDR1 is SEHNR, CDR2 FQNEAQ, per germline (reference sequence).

This clonotype was counted a single time. The chain uses TRBV13 and TRBJ2-1; no definite D call. CDR1 and CDR2 from the germline V gene are PRHDT and FYEKMQ (reference sequence). CDR3 length: 15 amino acids. V was trimmed by 5 bases and J by 4 bases, leaving 15 bases between them. DNA of the CDR3: TGTGCCAGCAGCCCCCTCGAGTTCGGGTACAATGAGCAGTTCTTC. Translating gives CASSPLEFGYNEQFF.

V is TRBV15 and J is TRBJ2-7; 8 bases match TRBD2. Trimming at V came to 1 base and at J to 3 bases, leaving 5 bases not matched to a gene. CDR1 LNHNV and CDR2 YYDKDF come from the germline V gene (reference sequence). This CDR3 comprises 15 residues. The CDR3 bases are TGTGCCACCAGCAGAGGTTTGCGGGGGGACTACGAGCAGTACTTC. Protein sequence: CATSRGLRGDYEQYF. The variable domain in full, with the rest retrieved from reference TRBV15 and TRBJ2-7, is DAMVIQNPRYQVTQFGKPVTLSCSQTLNHNVMYWYQQKSSQAPKLLFHYYDKDFNNEADTPDNFQSRRPNTSFCFLDIRSPGLGDTAMYLCATSRGLRGDYEQYFGPGTRLTVT.

This clonotype was observed a few times. The CDR3 coding sequence is TGTGCCAGCAGCCCAGCCTCAACCTACAATGAGCAGTTCTTC. It translates to CASSPASTYNEQFF. V is TRBV7-2 and J is TRBJ2-1; D not certain. Germline loops: CDR1 SGHTA, CDR2 FQGNSA. This CDR3 contains 14 residues. Trimming shortened V by 5 bases and J by 2 bases, and 10 bases separated the two germline ends.

V and J are TRBV27 and TRBJ2-4; 7 bases are shared with TRBD2. The CDR3 length is 16 residues. The V gene's germline CDR1 is MNHEY and CDR2 SMNVEV (reference sequence). V lost 0 bases and J lost 6; bases outside the gene matches: 8. The chain's CDR3 is CASSLSFAGAPNIQYF. Here the CDR3 DNA reads TGTGCCAGCAGTTTATCTTTCGCGGGAGCGCCAAACATTCAGTACTTC.

The rearrangement links TRBV12-3 or TRBV12-4 to TRBJ2-3; 9 bases match TRBD1. The CDR3 sequence is 15 residues long. Trimming at V came to 2 bases and at J to 6 bases, leaving 6 bases not matched to a gene. CDR3 residues: CASSLMRTGEDTQYF. In DNA form, the CDR3 reads TGTGCCAGCAGTTTAATGAGGACAGGGGAGGATACGCAGTATTTT.

This clonotype was seen at least ten times. The chain has TRBV6-1 and TRBJ1-2; D remains unclear. This CDR3 contains 12 residues. Trimming removed 1 base from V and 4 bases from J, with 4 bases in between. Germline loops: CDR1 MNHNS, CDR2 SASEGT. CDR3 in amino acids: CASSEGVYGYTF. CDR3 DNA: TGTGCCAGCAGTGAAGGGGTCTATGGCTACACCTTC.

The chain combines TRBV20-1 with TRBJ2-7, with D perhaps TRBD1 or TRBD2 (6 bases each). This CDR3 region has 15 residues. The germline CDR1 and CDR2 sequences are DFQATT and SNEGSKA (reference sequence). The ends were cut back, 3 bases at V and 5 bases at J, with 20 bases in the middle. The CDR3 DNA is TGCAGTGCTAGGGGGGGCGGCGGACAAATTAACGAGCAGTACTTC. Translating it yields CSARGGGGQINEQYF.

This chain uses TRBV5-5 with TRBJ2-3; 8 bases match TRBD1. The CDR3 runs 17 residues. The germline gives CDR1 SGHKS, CDR2 YYEKEE (reference sequence). V gave up 0 bases and J gave up 4 bases; unmatched junction bases: 10. In nucleotides, the CDR3 is TGTGCCAGCAGCTTGGATGGACAGGGCAGGGGCGCAGATACGCAGTATTTT. Amino acids: CASSLDGQGRGADTQYF. Variable domain in full (rest from reference TRBV5-5 and TRBJ2-3): DAGVTQSPTHLIKTRGQQVTLRCSPISGHKSVSWYQQVLGQGPQFIFQYYEKEERGRGNFPDRFSARQFPNYSSELNVNALLLGDSALYLCASSLDGQGRGADTQYFGPGTRLTVL.

V usage is TRBV9 and J usage is TRBJ1-1; D unclear. Germline V gives CDR1 SGDLS, CDR2 YYNGEE. Trimming stripped 1 base from V and 3 bases from J, with 7 bases between. The CDR3 has 13 amino acids. CDR3 protein: CASSVSVHTEAFF. The CDR3 nucleotides are TGTGCCAGCAGCGTATCTGTTCACACTGAAGCTTTCTTT. Using reference TRBV9 and TRBJ1-1 for the parts outside the CDR3, the full variable domain is DSGVTQTPKHLITATGQRVTLRCSPRSGDLSVYWYQQSLDQGLQFLIQYYNGEERAKGNILERFSAQQFPDLHSELNLSSLELGDSALYFCASSVSVHTEAFFGQGTRLTVV.

In this sample, this clonotype turned up a few times. J is TRBJ2-7 and V is TRBV9, with D hard to call. Trimming took off 4 bases at V and 6 bases at J, with 20 bases between the two ends. Germline loops: CDR1 SGDLS, CDR2 YYNGEE. This CDR3 has 15 residues. CDR3 protein: CASSPSAAVSGEQYF. The CDR3 DNA reads as TGTGCCAGCAGCCCCTCGGCGGCGGTCTCAGGCGAGCAGTACTTC. Full variable domain (outside the CDR3, taken from reference TRBV9 and TRBJ2-7): DSGVTQTPKHLITATGQRVTLRCSPRSGDLSVYWYQQSLDQGLQFLIQYYNGEERAKGNILERFSAQQFPDLHSELNLSSLELGDSALYFCASSPSAAVSGEQYFGPGTRLTVT.

Comments on this clonotype: At one end the junction does not follow the germline gene, possibly because of a read error. The chain is built from TRBV20-1 and TRBJ2-7; D ambiguous. The J call may be in error: the DNA end matches TRBJ2-4 better. Germline CDR1 reads DFQATT; CDR2 reads SNEGSKA (reference sequence). This CDR3 is built from 15 residues. The CDR3 region has the DNA TGCAGTGCTAGAGGGGTAAACATAGCCAAAGACATTCAGTACTTC. It specifies CSARGVNIAKDIQYF.

This clonotype was detected a few times. This rearrangement joins TRBV7-2 to TRBJ2-7; no definite D call. V lost 3 bases, J lost 3 bases, and 9 bases lay in between. Germline values: CDR1 SGHTA, CDR2 FQGNSA. This CDR3 region has 13 residues. The CDR3 reads CASSFLRDYEQYF. The DNA for the CDR3 is TGTGCCAGCAGCTTCCTTCGTGACTACGAGCAGTACTTC.